The clone carrying this T cell receptor (beta chain) has a handful of counts. As yet, its antigen is unknown. These data come from a study of shared clonotypes between healthy human individuals. Study in general: Donors had three CD4 naive, three CD4 memory, two CD8 naive and one CD8 memory plate apiece.

The study, taken as a whole, reports: In contrast to clonotypes shared by all four donors, non-shared clonotypes had lower generation probabilities. Memory subsets generally showed lower estimated richness than naive subsets. It was the few donors that limited the genetic and exposure-history diversity represented.

Measured with immunoSEQ multiplex PCR; TCRdb has only the in-frame clones, and not every one. The data contain 980,000 or so clones, roughly 72% of them seen just once; the ten biggest clones take up about 1.5%. Germline CDR1 and CDR2: SGHAT and FQNNGV. The CDR3 covers 13 residues. Trimming removed 4 bases from V and 2 bases from J; junction bases left unmatched: 1. This clonotype originated in a man aged 18 to 29 in good health. Material: memory CD4+ T cells sorted from blood. Indicated subset: CD45RA-negative fraction. V and J are TRBV11-2 and TRBJ2-7; 8 bases line up with TRBD2. DNA of the CDR3: TGTGCCAGCAGCTCCGGGGGGGCCTACGAGCAGTACTTC. Encoded protein: CASSSGGAYEQYF.